The present T cell receptor (beta chain) was sequenced within a study of cytomegalovirus exposure and HLA in healthy donors. Study outcomes and limitations: TCR clusters originating in the first cohort tended to co-occur in the 100 to 150 validation repertoires, according to a later analysis. Many donors carried some public TCRs, although rarity characterized most TCR sequences. The listing of roughly 160 TCR beta chains classed them as cytomegalovirus-associated.

The protocol was immunoSEQ multiplex PCR, while the TCRdb copy is restricted to in-frame clones and leaves out a portion. Of about 280,000 clones in the sample, 88% were seen once. The CDR3 totals 13 residues. The V gene's germline CDR1 is SGHDN and CDR2 FVKESK. V trimming: 2 bases; J trimming: 14 bases; junction bases outside the gene matches: 9. These donors were members of the roughly 110-subject validation cohort, a group separate from the approximately 640-subject first cohort. Of note for this clone: Its target is not known.

Sequenced input: PBMCs. The gene calls are TRBV14 and TRBJ2-3, with 8 nucleotides matching TRBD1. This clonotype was sampled from a woman under 30 in good health and CMV-seronegative. CDR3 amino acids: CASSQIAGGAVYF. The CDR3 DNA reads as TGTGCCAGCAGCCAAATCGCAGGGGGCGCGGTGTATTTT.